This TCR beta chain was profiled in a study of beta chain features in type 1 diabetes. Study-wide findings and caveats: The study found moderately but significantly shorter TCRB CDR3s in all four CD4+ subsets of Type 1 diabetes patients.

Expressed TCRB transcripts were sequenced, since all the RNA that had been isolated was reverse transcribed. The method was immunoSEQ multiplex PCR; TCRdb's version includes in-frame clones alone and lacks a portion of them. The repertoire holds around 340,000 clones, roughly a fifth seen once, with about 0.045% in the top ten. Per the germline V gene, CDR1 is SGHAT and CDR2 is FQNNGV. CDR3 length equals 14 residues. Trimming removed 4 bases at V and 7 bases at J, with 17 bases between. With respect to this clone: Its specificity is not known.

The genes are TRBV11-2 and TRBJ2-7; D is perhaps TRBD1 (6 bases). The sequence derives from a woman under 30 in good health. The source material was naive CD4+ T cells from blood. Written as DNA, the CDR3 is TGTGCCAGCAGCTCCACCGGACAGTTTCGGGAGCAGTACTTC. Translation gives CASSSTGQFREQYF.